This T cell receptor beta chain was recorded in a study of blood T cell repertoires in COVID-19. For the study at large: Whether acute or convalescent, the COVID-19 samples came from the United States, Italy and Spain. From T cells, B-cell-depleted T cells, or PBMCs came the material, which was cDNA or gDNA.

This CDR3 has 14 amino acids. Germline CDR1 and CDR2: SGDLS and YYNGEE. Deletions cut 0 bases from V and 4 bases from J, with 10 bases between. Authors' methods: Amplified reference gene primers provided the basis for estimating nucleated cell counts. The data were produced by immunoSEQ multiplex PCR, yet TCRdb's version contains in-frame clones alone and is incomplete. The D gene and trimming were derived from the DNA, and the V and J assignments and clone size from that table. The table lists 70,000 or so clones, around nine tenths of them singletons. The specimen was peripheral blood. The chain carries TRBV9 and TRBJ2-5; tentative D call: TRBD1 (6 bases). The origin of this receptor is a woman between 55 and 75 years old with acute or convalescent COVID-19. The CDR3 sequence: CASSVGTGRETQYF. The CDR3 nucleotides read TGTGCCAGCAGCGTAGGTACAGGGAGAGAGACCCAGTACTTC.